Following are 8 T cell receptor beta chains from one sample sequenced in a study of blood T cell repertoires in COVID-19. Assay used: immunoSEQ multiplex PCR; TCRdb lists only in-frame clones, some missing. The sample consists of under 250,000 clones, roughly 77% of them appearing once. Sequencing was performed on peripheral blood. Every receptor here comes from a woman in her thirties or forties with COVID-19, enrolled during active disease.

This sequence joins TRBV6-5 and TRBJ1-2; TRBD1 matches 7 bases. Trimming took 8 bases from V and 5 from J; bases not matched to a gene: 14. In germline, CDR1 is MNHEY, CDR2 SVGAGI. There are 15 residues in the CDR3. CDR3 sequence: CASVRARDSWYGYTF. DNA for the CDR3: TGTGCCAGCGTCAGGGCAAGGGACAGCTGGTATGGCTACACCTTC.

The chain recombines TRBV5-6 with TRBJ1-5; D is possibly TRBD1 (5 bases). V lost 4 bases and J lost 4, with 15 bases in between. Germline V lookup: CDR1 SGHDT, CDR2 YYEEEE. The length of the CDR3 is 15 residues. The CDR3 spells CASSRLSGENQPQHF. CDR3 in DNA: TGTGCCAGCAGCCGGTTATCGGGGGAAAATCAGCCCCAGCATTTT.

The chain uses TRBV9 and TRBJ2-3; 9 bases line up with TRBD2. The germline gives CDR1 SGDLS, CDR2 YYNGEE. Trimming cost V 4 bases and J 1 base; bases outside gene matches: 10. This CDR3 spans 17 amino acids. For the CDR3, the DNA is TGTGCCAGCAGCCTCCGCGGGGGGGGCCTTGGCACAGATACGCAGTATTTT. Its translation is CASSLRGGGLGTDTQYF.

This chain uses TRBV6-2 or TRBV6-3 with TRBJ1-1, with a tentative D call TRBD1 (5 bases). The CDR3 contains 14 residues. V was pared by 4 bases and J by 1 base, with 10 bases between. Germline CDR1 reads MNHEY; CDR2 reads SVGEGT. The CDR3 reads CASSFWGPNTEAFF. In DNA form, the CDR3 reads TGTGCCAGCAGTTTCTGGGGCCCGAACACTGAAGCTTTCTTT.

The chain uses TRBV19 and TRBJ1-4, with D tentatively TRBD1 (5 bases). This CDR3 has 17 amino acids. Per germline, CDR1 LNHDA and CDR2 SQIVND (reference sequence). The V end lost 2 bases, the J end lost 0 bases, and 13 bases lay between the germline ends. The CDR3 loop reads CASSIMAGLATNEKLFF. The CDR3, as DNA: TGTGCCAGTAGTATAATGGCAGGGCTTGCAACTAATGAAAAACTGTTTTTT.

The V gene is TRBV9, the J gene TRBJ2-1; 9 nucleotides agree with TRBD2. The V gene end was trimmed by 2 bases and the J gene end by 7 bases; junction bases not matched to a gene: 4. The germline CDR1 and CDR2 sequences are SGDLS and YYNGEE. The CDR3 sequence is 14 residues long. DNA for the CDR3: TGTGCCAGCAGCGTGGCGGGGGGGAGGAATGAGCAGTTCTTC. Translated: CASSVAGGRNEQFF. Based on the CDR3 plus reference TRBV9 and TRBJ2-1, the full variable domain is DSGVTQTPKHLITATGQRVTLRCSPRSGDLSVYWYQQSLDQGLQFLIQYYNGEERAKGNILERFSAQQFPDLHSELNLSSLELGDSALYFCASSVAGGRNEQFFGPGTRLTVL.

The rearrangement joins TRBV5-1 to TRBJ1-2, with D perhaps matching TRBD1 (6 bases). The CDR3 spans 13 residues. Deletions cut 4 bases from V and 12 bases from J, with 19 bases between. Germline V CDR1 and CDR2: SGHRS, YFSETQ. The CDR3 loop is CASSVNRDTLHTF. CDR3 bases: TGCGCCAGCAGCGTCAACCGGGACACCTTACACACCTTC.

V usage is TRBV5-1 and J usage is TRBJ1-2; maybe TRBD1 (6 bases). CDR3 length: 14 amino acids. Germline V gives CDR1 SGHRS, CDR2 YFSETQ. Trimming took 2 bases from V and 4 from J, leaving 12 bases between them. The CDR3 protein is CASSFAWDTYGYTF. CDR3 DNA: TGCGCCAGCAGCTTCGCTTGGGACACCTATGGCTACACCTTC.